This T cell receptor (beta chain) came from a study of breast tumors, draining lymph nodes, adjacent tissues. TCRdb re-derived calls from the multiplex PCR reads in MiXCR, one entry per CDR3 protein. The sample comprises 200,000 to 300,000 distinct CDR3 sequences, roughly 31% of which are singletons, and around 1% rests with the top ten. Comments on this clonotype: What it binds is unknown.

Study-wide points: Tumors had less TCR diversity than lymph nodes, more than nontumor tissue. The lymph node origin of tumor T cells was framed as consistent with a hypothesis, not demonstrated.

The germline CDR1 and CDR2 sequences are SGHTA and FQGNSA. Trimming removed 9 bases from V and 0 bases from J; junction bases left unmatched: 12. This CDR3 region has 19 residues. The lymph nodes were axillary draining lymph nodes from breast cancer patients. V and J are TRBV7-2 and TRBJ2-1, with 15 bases fitting TRBD2. Sequencing input: axillary lymph node tissue. The receptor's source is a female donor with breast cancer. Some clones in this sample may be carry-over from other donors' samples. CDR3 nucleotide sequence: TGTGCCAGGCCTAACGGGACTAGCGGGAGGTTGGACTCCTACAATGAGCAGTTCTTC. Amino acids: CARPNGTSGRLDSYNEQFF.